This TCR beta chain was captured in a study of cytomegalovirus exposure and HLA in healthy donors. Findings and caveats of the study: Investigators reported 150 to 200 TCR beta chains as tied to cytomegalovirus.

Note on this clone: Antigen: not known.

Vbeta (60) and Jbeta (13) primers were used in the PCR. Assay: immunoSEQ multiplex PCR; the TCRdb copy retains only in-frame clones and omits some. The sample carries tens of thousands of clones, around 75% recorded once. The CDR3 totals 14 residues. Per the germline V gene, CDR1 is LNHDA and CDR2 is SQIVND (reference sequence). V was pared by 8 bases and J by 2 bases, with 14 bases between. The V and J genes are TRBV19 and TRBJ2-3, with D perhaps matching TRBD1 (5 bases). Input material: PBMCs. This clonotype originated in a middle-aged woman in good health and CMV-seropositive. CDR3 amino acids: CASGSTGYTDTQYF. The CDR3 DNA sequence: TGTGCCAGTGGAAGCACAGGCTACACAGATACGCAGTATTTT.